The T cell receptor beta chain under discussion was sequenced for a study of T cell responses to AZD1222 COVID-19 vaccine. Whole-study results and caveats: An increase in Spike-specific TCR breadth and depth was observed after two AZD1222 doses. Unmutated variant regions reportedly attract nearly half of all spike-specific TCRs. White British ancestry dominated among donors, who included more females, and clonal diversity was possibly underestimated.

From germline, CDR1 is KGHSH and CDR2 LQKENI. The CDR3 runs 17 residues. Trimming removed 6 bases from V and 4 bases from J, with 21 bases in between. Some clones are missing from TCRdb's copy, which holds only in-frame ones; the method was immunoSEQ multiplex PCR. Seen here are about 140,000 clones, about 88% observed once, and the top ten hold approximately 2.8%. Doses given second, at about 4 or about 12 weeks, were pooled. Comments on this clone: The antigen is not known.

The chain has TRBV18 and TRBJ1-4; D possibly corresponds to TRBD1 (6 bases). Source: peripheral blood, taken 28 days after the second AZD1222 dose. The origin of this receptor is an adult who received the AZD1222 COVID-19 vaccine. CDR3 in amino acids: CASSSNIETGVNEKLFF. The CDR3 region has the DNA TGTGCCAGCTCTTCCAACATCGAGACAGGCGTTAATGAAAAACTGTTTTTT.